The clone carrying this TCR beta chain was recorded a few times. This record comes from a study of read filtering for tumor transcriptome and immune sequencing. From around 0.4 ug of RNA, a library with molecular barcoded alpha/delta and beta/gamma adaptors was made. TCRdb re-called the reads with MiXCR, one entry per CDR3 protein. The data show fewer than 45,000 distinct CDR3 sequences, roughly 10% seen once. This TCR derives from a donor over 35 with multiple myeloma. The sequenced sample was a population of CD138-negative cells sorted from bone marrow.

CDR3 DNA sequence: TGCGCCAGCAGCTCCGGACTAGCGGGGGGGCGGGGCACAGATACGCAGTATTTT. Translated, it gives CASSSGLAGGRGTDTQYF. The chain recombines TRBV5-1 with TRBJ2-3; 15 bases align to TRBD2. CDR3 length equals 18 residues. The germline gives CDR1 SGHRS, CDR2 YFSETQ. The V and J ends lost 3 bases and 1 base, in that order; junction bases with no gene match: 6.